This record concerns one TCR beta chain sequence. Diagnosing involved the use of clinical symptoms, serum thyroxine and TRAb, thyroid ultrasound and orbital computed tomography. V shed 2 bases and J shed 2 bases, with 10 bases lying between them. CDR3 length: 14 residues. In germline, CDR1 is MDHEN, CDR2 SYDVKM. TCR beta CDR3 region amplification was performed from RNA transcripts. The HTBI primer set served for first-round RT-PCR of the TCR CDR3. TCRdb reprocessed the multiplex PCR reads via MiXCR and lists one record per CDR3 protein. The table includes 600,000 to 750,000 distinct CDR3 sequences, roughly 17% detected once. The data originate from a study of T cells in Graves' hyperthyroidism and ophthalmopathy. The wider study: Peripheral blood was acquired at first diagnosis, ahead of any therapy whatsoever.

The clonotype was recovered from a man aged 45 to 65 with Graves' hyperthyroidism. V is TRBV28 and J is TRBJ2-7, with D tentatively TRBD2 (6 bases). Sequences were obtained from blood. The DNA of the CDR3 is TGTGCCAGCAGTTTACGACTAGTCACCTACGAGCAGTACTTC. Protein product: CASSLRLVTYEQYF.